Listed below are T cell receptor beta chains from one sample, sequenced in a study of PD-L1 blockade in urothelial cancer. Data came from immunoSEQ multiplex PCR; TCRdb stores just in-frame clones and leaves some out. There are fewer than 130,000 clones in the sample; 70% to 85% occur only once, and roughly 2.3% lies in the top ten. The input for sequencing was PBMCs, taken around atezolizumab (anti-PD-L1) treatment. Source of these receptors: a man over 45 with urothelial cancer. Both conserved end residues are part of each CDR3. A D gene is named only where the DNA matches it firmly.

CDR3	J	V	D
CARHGTVRGTEAFF	TRBJ1-1	TRBV10-1	TRBD1
CASSQENRGKNIQYF	TRBJ2-4	TRBV4-2	TRBD1
CASSLAGGRYNEQFF	TRBJ2-1	TRBV7-3	TRBD2
CASRFGSYYEQYF	TRBJ2-7	TRBV6-6	.
CASSSTYEQYF	TRBJ2-7	TRBV5-1	.
CASRWGDRNAGELFF	TRBJ2-2	TRBV28	.
CASSEGTSEDEQYF	TRBJ2-7	TRBV10-2	.
CASSLPRVRNAEAFF	TRBJ1-1	TRBV11-2	.
CASSLTAGAHNEQFF	TRBJ2-1	TRBV7-3	TRBD2
CASSLQRGVQETQYF	TRBJ2-5	TRBV11-2	TRBD2
CASSIRLFSVWTGATETQYF	TRBJ2-5	TRBV28	TRBD1
CASSAVDRPEAFF	TRBJ1-1	TRBV5-4	TRBD1
CASSLLGRVNTEAFF	TRBJ1-1	TRBV28	.
CASSRRWGQGTNEKLFF	TRBJ1-4	TRBV7-8	TRBD1
CASRRDTEAFF	TRBJ1-1	TRBV5-1	.
CASSLTGLSYEQYF	TRBJ2-7	TRBV5-6	.
CASSSPLERGGDYNSPLHF	TRBJ1-6	TRBV5-6	.
CASRMTSGIVNEQFF	TRBJ2-1	TRBV27	TRBD2
CASSLRGGSNQPQHF	TRBJ1-5	TRBV7-9	.